These T cell receptor beta chains were read from a single sample in a study of blood T cell repertoires in COVID-19. Assay used: immunoSEQ multiplex PCR; TCRdb lists only in-frame clones, some missing. The sample includes approximately 250,000 clones, around 93% of them seen just once. The sample comprised PBMCs or T cells enriched from blood (not recorded which). These receptors all stem from a man aged 40-50 years who had been exposed to COVID-19. CDR3s include the opening cysteine and the closing phenylalanine or tryptophan. The order of the fields is V gene, clone size, D gene, J gene, CDR3 DNA, CDR3 protein. A D gene is named only where the DNA matches it firmly. Only some rows state a clone size, as once, few, many or a class for expanded clones.

>TRBV12-3/TRBV12-4|.|.|TRBJ1-5
TGTGCCAGCAGTTTAGCATCCGGGCAGCCCCAGCATTTT
CASSLASGQPQHF
>TRBV27|.|TRBD1|TRBJ1-6
TGTGCCAGCAGTTTATTCGGCAGGGGGGACTATAATTCACCCCTCCACTTT
CASSLFGRGDYNSPLHF
>TRBV7-9|.|.|TRBJ2-7
TGTGCCAGCAGCAACAACTACGAGCAGTACTTC
CASSNNYEQYF
>TRBV29-1|.|TRBD1|TRBJ1-1
TGCAGCGTTACACAGGGGGCCCGCACTGAAGCTTTCTTT
CSVTQGARTEAFF
>TRBV28|.|.|TRBJ2-3
TGTGCCAGCAGTTTACTTTCCGATACGCAGTATTTT
CASSLLSDTQYF
>TRBV28|.|TRBD1|TRBJ1-5
TGTGCCAGCAACCAATCCGGGACAGGGATTCAGCCCCAGCATTTT
CASNQSGTGIQPQHF
>TRBV6-6|.|.|TRBJ2-1
TGTGCCAGCAGCCGCGGACTGCACAATGAGCAGTTCTTC
CASSRGLHNEQFF
>TRBV19|.|.|TRBJ2-1
TGTGCCAGTAGTATCCTTCCAGCGAAACATGAGCAGTTCTTC
CASSILPAKHEQFF
>TRBV28|.|.|TRBJ1-4
TGTGCCAGCAGTTTTGGGGGGTCTGAAAAACTGTTTTTT
CASSFGGSEKLFF
>TRBV5-5|.|TRBD1|TRBJ2-3
TGTGCCAGCAGCTTGGCCGGGCAGGGGGCAAGAGATACGCAGTATTTT
CASSLAGQGARDTQYF
>TRBV10-1|.|TRBD2|TRBJ2-2
TGCGCCAGCAGCCCCACTAGCGAGAAGGTCACCGGGGAGCTGTTTTTT
CASSPTSEKVTGELFF
>TRBV30|.|.|TRBJ1-2
TGTGCCTGGAGTGTACGGTCCTGGTGGGGCTACACCTTC
CAWSVRSWWGYTF
>TRBV10-2|.|TRBD2|TRBJ2-7
TGCGCCAGCAGTGCCCGGGAGGGCCCCTACGAGCAGTACTTC
CASSAREGPYEQYF
>TRBV28|.|.|TRBJ1-1
TGTGCCACGAAGACGGGTCCAGGGGCGGCTTTCTTT
CATKTGPGAAFF
>TRBV12-3/TRBV12-4|.|.|TRBJ1-2
TGTGCCAGCAGCCTACAGGCGAACTATGGCTACACCTTC
CASSLQANYGYTF
>TRBV28|.|TRBD1|TRBJ2-5
TGTGCCAGCAGTTTATGGGGGACAGGGGGAGAGACCCAGTACTTC
CASSLWGTGGETQYF
>TRBV28|.|.|TRBJ2-1
TGTGCCAGCAGTGAGGGAAACAATGAGCAGTTCTTC
CASSEGNNEQFF
>TRBV5-1|.|TRBD2|TRBJ2-2
TGCGCCAGCAGCTTCTCTAGCGGGAGTCGCACCGGGGAGCTGTTTTTT
CASSFSSGSRTGELFF
>TRBV4-3|.|TRBD2|TRBJ2-3
TGCGCCAGCAGCCAAGTAGCCGCGGGAGGGCCAACAGATACGCAGTATTTT
CASSQVAAGGPTDTQYF
>TRBV28|many|.|TRBJ2-7
TGTGCCATCGCAACAGGGACCTACGAGCAGTACTTC
CAIATGTYEQYF
>TRBV7-3|.|TRBD2|TRBJ2-2
TGTGCCAGCAGCTTAGCCGTAGCGGGAAGGGCCGGGGAGCTGTTTTTT
CASSLAVAGRAGELFF
>TRBV30|.|TRBD1|TRBJ1-2
TGTGCCTGGAGTGAACAGGGGTTGGGAGGCTACACCTTC
CAWSEQGLGGYTF
>TRBV2|.|TRBD1|TRBJ2-3
TGTGCCAGCGCACCCGGGACAGGGGGCTCAGATACGCAGTATTTT
CASAPGTGGSDTQYF
>TRBV27|.|TRBD1|TRBJ1-2
TGTGCCAGCAGTTTAGCGGGACAGGGCGGTGGCTACACCTTC
CASSLAGQGGGYTF
>TRBV6-5|.|TRBD1|TRBJ2-1
TGTGCCAGCAGTTGGGGACAGGGGGCCGGTCCGAATGAGCAGTTCTTC
CASSWGQGAGPNEQFF
>TRBV11-2|.|.|TRBJ2-1
TGTGCCAGCAGCTTAGCAGGGCCCCATGAGCAGTTCTTC
CASSLAGPHEQFF
>TRBV28|.|TRBD1|TRBJ2-7
TGTGCCAGCAGTTTGGGGCAGGGGGCCTACGAGCAGTACTTC
CASSLGQGAYEQYF
>TRBV11-2|.|TRBD1|TRBJ1-1
TGTGCCAGCAGCCCCGACAGGGGGCGGATGGACACTGAAGCTTTCTTT
CASSPDRGRMDTEAFF
>TRBV3-1/TRBV3-2|.|.|TRBJ1-4
TGTGCCAGCAGCCAAGCCCCCTCAACTAATGAAAAACTGTTTTTT
CASSQAPSTNEKLFF
>TRBV13|few|TRBD1|TRBJ1-2
TGTGCCAGCAGCTTAGTGTTGGACAGGGTAGATGGCTACACCTTC
CASSLVLDRVDGYTF
>TRBV28|.|.|TRBJ1-4
TGTGCCAGCAGTTTGGGTGGGCAGCGGAATGAAAAACTGTTTTTT
CASSLGGQRNEKLFF
>TRBV11-1|.|.|TRBJ1-1
TGTGCCAGCAGGGGGACCTGGCGGGGCAAAGCTTTCTTT
CASRGTWRGKAFF
>TRBV19|.|TRBD2|TRBJ2-1
TGTGCCAGTAGTACCCTAGCGGGAGCCGACAATGAGCAGTTCTTC
CASSTLAGADNEQFF
>TRBV9|once|TRBD2|TRBJ2-7
TGTGCCAGCAGCGTAGGCCCGGGGACTAGATCTTCCTACGAGCAGTACTTC
CASSVGPGTRSSYEQYF
>TRBV13|.|.|TRBJ2-1
TGTGCCAGCAGCCCACCAAGGGAGGCGGCCTACAATGAGCAGTTCTTC
CASSPPREAAYNEQFF
>TRBV3-1/TRBV3-2|.|.|TRBJ2-7
TGTGCCAGCAGCCAAGTTGGGACAATCGAGCAGTACTTC
CASSQVGTIEQYF
>TRBV7-8|.|TRBD2|TRBJ2-7
TGTGCCAGCAGCTTAGTAGATAGCGGGTACTCCTACGAGCAGTACTTC
CASSLVDSGYSYEQYF
>TRBV10-3|.|TRBD1|TRBJ2-1
TGTGCCATCAGTGAGAAGGCCAGCGGACAGGGGGTAATATACAATGAGCAGTTCTTC
CAISEKASGQGVIYNEQFF
>TRBV25-1|.|.|TRBJ2-7
TGTGCCAGCAGAACTACGACAGGATCCTACGAGCAGTACTTC
CASRTTTGSYEQYF
>TRBV28|.|TRBD1|TRBJ1-2
TGTGCCAGCAGTCAACAGGACAGGCTCCGCTATGGCTACACCTTC
CASSQQDRLRYGYTF
>TRBV11-2|.|.|TRBJ1-4
TGTGCCAGCAGCCCCATGACAGGAACCAAAGAAAAACTGTTTTTT
CASSPMTGTKEKLFF
>TRBV5-5|.|.|TRBJ1-5
TGTGCCAGCAGCTTGAGTCCGACAGAGACAAATCAGCCCCAGCATTTT
CASSLSPTETNQPQHF
>TRBV2|.|.|TRBJ2-3
TGTGCCAGCAGTGCAGGGGTCCCTGACGATACGCAGTATTTT
CASSAGVPDDTQYF
>TRBV27|.|TRBD1|TRBJ2-5
TGTGCCAGCAGCCGACAGGGGTACCAAGAGACCCAGTACTTC
CASSRQGYQETQYF
>TRBV7-9|.|.|TRBJ2-2
TGTGCCAGCAGCATAAATCTGGAGGGGGAGCTGTTTTTT
CASSINLEGELFF
>TRBV6-6|.|.|TRBJ2-1
TGTGCCAGCAGTCCCCCTGCGGGCAGCTCCTACAATGAGCAGTTCTTC
CASSPPAGSSYNEQFF
>TRBV7-9|.|TRBD1|TRBJ1-2
TGTGCCAGCAGCTCTCAGGGACAGGGGCAGGTCGGCTACACCTTC
CASSSQGQGQVGYTF
>TRBV11-3|.|.|TRBJ1-2
TGTGCCAGCAGCTTAGCAGGGAAGGTTCGCTACACCTTC
CASSLAGKVRYTF
>TRBV2|.|TRBD1|TRBJ2-2
TGTGCCAGCAGTCCCCACAGGGGGCAGGGCGGGAAGAACACCGGGGAGCTGTTTTTT
CASSPHRGQGGKNTGELFF
>TRBV27|.|TRBD2|TRBJ2-2
TGTGCCAGCAGTTTAAGTAGCGGGAGCTCCGGGGAGCTGTTTTTT
CASSLSSGSSGELFF
>TRBV5-4|.|TRBD1|TRBJ2-1
TGTGCCAGCAGCTTTCAGGGGGCCAATGAGCAGTTCTTC
CASSFQGANEQFF
>TRBV10-3|few|TRBD2|TRBJ2-7
TGTGCCATCAGGCGACTAGCGGGGAGCTCCTACGAGCAGTACTTC
CAIRRLAGSSYEQYF